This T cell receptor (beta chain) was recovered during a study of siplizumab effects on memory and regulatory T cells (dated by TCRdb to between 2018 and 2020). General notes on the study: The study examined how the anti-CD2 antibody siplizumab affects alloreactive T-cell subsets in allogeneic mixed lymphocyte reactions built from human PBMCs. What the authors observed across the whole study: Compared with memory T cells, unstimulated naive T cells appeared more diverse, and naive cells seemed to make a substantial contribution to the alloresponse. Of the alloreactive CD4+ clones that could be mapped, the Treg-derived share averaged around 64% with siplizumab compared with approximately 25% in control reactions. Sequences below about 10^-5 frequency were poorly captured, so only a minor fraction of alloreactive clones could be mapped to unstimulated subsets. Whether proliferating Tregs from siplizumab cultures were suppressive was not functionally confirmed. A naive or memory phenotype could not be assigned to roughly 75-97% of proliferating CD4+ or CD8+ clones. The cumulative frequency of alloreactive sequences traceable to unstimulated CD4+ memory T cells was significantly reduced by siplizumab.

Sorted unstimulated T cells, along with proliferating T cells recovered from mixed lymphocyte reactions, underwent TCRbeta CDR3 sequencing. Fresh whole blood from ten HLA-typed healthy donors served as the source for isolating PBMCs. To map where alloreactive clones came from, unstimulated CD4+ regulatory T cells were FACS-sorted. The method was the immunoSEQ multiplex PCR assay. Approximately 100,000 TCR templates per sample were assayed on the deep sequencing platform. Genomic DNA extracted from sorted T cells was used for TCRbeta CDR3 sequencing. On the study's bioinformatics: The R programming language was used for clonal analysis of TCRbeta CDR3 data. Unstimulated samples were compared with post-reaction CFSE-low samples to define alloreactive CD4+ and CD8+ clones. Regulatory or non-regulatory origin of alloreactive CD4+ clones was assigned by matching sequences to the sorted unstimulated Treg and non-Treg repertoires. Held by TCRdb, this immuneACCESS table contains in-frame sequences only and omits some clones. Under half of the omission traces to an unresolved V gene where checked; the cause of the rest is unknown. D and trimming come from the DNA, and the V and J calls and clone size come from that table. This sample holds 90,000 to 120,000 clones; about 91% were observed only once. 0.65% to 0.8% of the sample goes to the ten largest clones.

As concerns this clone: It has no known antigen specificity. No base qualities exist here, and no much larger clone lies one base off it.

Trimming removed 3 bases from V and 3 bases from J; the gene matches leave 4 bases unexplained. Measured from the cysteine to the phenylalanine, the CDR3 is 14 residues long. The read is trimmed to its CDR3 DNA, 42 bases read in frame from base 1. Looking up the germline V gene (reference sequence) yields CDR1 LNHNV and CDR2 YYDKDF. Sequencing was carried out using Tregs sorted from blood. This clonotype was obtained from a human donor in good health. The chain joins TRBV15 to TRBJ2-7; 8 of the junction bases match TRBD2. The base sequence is TGTGCCACCAGCAGGGGACTAGTCCTCTACGAGCAGTACTTC. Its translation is CATSRGLVLYEQYF.